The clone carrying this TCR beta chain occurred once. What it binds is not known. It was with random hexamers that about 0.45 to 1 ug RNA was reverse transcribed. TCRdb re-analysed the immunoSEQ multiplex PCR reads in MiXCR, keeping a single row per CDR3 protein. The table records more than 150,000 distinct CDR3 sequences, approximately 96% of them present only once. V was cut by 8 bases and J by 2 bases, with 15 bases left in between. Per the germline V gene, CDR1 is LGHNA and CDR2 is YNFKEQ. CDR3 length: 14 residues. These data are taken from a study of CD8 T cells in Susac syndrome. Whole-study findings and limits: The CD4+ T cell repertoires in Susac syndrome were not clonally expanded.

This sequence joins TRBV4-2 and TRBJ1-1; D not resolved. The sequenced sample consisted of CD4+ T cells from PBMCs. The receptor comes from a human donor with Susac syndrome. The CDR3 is CASRLSGRNTEAFF. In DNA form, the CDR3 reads TGTGCCAGCCGTCTCAGCGGTCGTAACACTGAAGCTTTCTTT.